These 4 T cell receptor beta chains originate from one sample sequenced in a study of T cell responses to AZD1222 COVID-19 vaccine. Libraries were prepared by immunoSEQ multiplex PCR; TCRdb keeps only in-frame clonotypes and omits some of them. The profile shows 110,000 to 150,000 clones, 90% to 95% of them singletons. Sequenced here: peripheral blood, sampled on day 0 of MenACWY control vaccination. These receptors all stem from an adult in good health.

The chain is built from TRBV30 and TRBJ1-2, with D hard to call. The CDR3 extends over 17 amino acids. Trimming took 1 base from V and 6 from J, leaving 24 bases between them. The germline V gene has CDR1 GTSNPN and CDR2 SVGIG (reference sequence). For the CDR3, the DNA is TGTGCCTGGAGTGCTCGGTCAGGCGCGGCTAACTGGGATGGCTACACCTTC. Protein product: CAWSARSGAANWDGYTF.

The V call is TRBV12-3 or TRBV12-4, the J call TRBJ1-5, with D perhaps TRBD1 (6 bases). The ends were cut back, 6 bases at V and 7 bases at J, with 10 bases in the middle. CDR3 length: 12 residues. CDR3 region: CASSGQPQPQHF. The CDR3 DNA reads TGTGCCAGCAGCGGACAGCCACAGCCCCAGCATTTT.

The rearrangement uses TRBV19 and TRBJ2-4; the D gene is possibly TRBD2 (6 bases). The length of the CDR3 is 15 residues. The V end was cut by 7 bases, the J end by 0 bases, with 13 bases between. Looked up from germline, CDR1 is LNHDA and CDR2 is SQIVND (reference sequence). CDR3 DNA sequence: TGTGCCAGTACTCGGGAGTCTATAGCCAAAAACATTCAGTACTTC. Its translation is CASTRESIAKNIQYF.

The table lists this clone with a few counts. The chain has TRBV7-8 and TRBJ2-7; no clear D. The CDR3 totals 13 residues. Per germline, CDR1 SGHVS and CDR2 FQNEAQ. V shed 3 bases and J shed 3 bases, with 9 bases lying between them. The chain's CDR3 is CASSFDTLYEQYF. In DNA, the CDR3 is TGTGCCAGCAGCTTTGACACCCTCTACGAGCAGTACTTC.